This T cell receptor beta chain is from a study of glioma-infiltrating T cells after dendritic cell vaccination. The primer mix had 60 V beta and 13 J beta primers. The data were produced by immunoSEQ multiplex PCR, yet TCRdb's version contains in-frame clones alone and is incomplete. Here the sample spans 80,000 to 100,000 clones, roughly three quarters being singletons. The ends were cut back, 7 bases at V and 5 bases at J, with 14 bases in the middle. The CDR3 has 13 amino acids. Germline loops: CDR1 SGHRS, CDR2 YFSETQ. This sequence originates from a human donor with glioblastoma. The chain links TRBV5-1 to TRBJ2-3; D gene unclear. The specimen was blood, collected before dendritic cell vaccination. The CDR3 DNA reads as TGCGCCAGCGGCCGCGGCCCGGGAGATACGCAGTATTTT. This codes for CASGRGPGDTQYF.